This TCR beta chain derives from a study of graft-versus-host responses after intestinal transplantation. Overall study context: Every recipient had anti-thymocyte globulin induction and two to four years of tacrolimus plus steroids. Broader study findings: GvH clone levels peaked in circulation, and this peak was associated with early post-transplant HvG declines.

Regarding this clone: Its target is not known.

V gave up 4 bases and J gave up 4 bases, with 16 bases separating them. The germline V gene has CDR1 SGHVS and CDR2 FQNEAQ. CDR3 size: 16 residues. TCRdb's copy holds only in-frame clones and misses some; the assay was immunoSEQ multiplex PCR. The profile shows approximately 93,000 clones, just under 95% of them singletons. This clonotype was sampled from a human donor who was the organ donor for an intestinal transplant. The gene calls are TRBV7-8 and TRBJ1-4; D might be TRBD1 (6 bases). The material was unstimulated CD8+ T cells sorted from spleen or lymph node cells, obtained before transplant. This CDR3 is CASSSDDRWFNEKLFF. CDR3 nucleotides: TGTGCCAGCAGCTCCGACGACAGGTGGTTTAATGAAAAACTGTTTTTT.